This is a list of T cell receptor beta chains from one sample in a study of cytomegalovirus exposure and HLA in healthy donors. The repertoire was sequenced with immunoSEQ multiplex PCR; TCRdb's copy has only in-frame clones and lacks some. Of about 250,000 clones in the sample, just over 70% are singletons; the top ten hold about 2.1%. Sequencing was carried out using PBMCs. The receptor set was obtained from a female donor in good health and CMV-seronegative. CDR3s include the opening cysteine and the closing phenylalanine or tryptophan. The order of the fields is CDR3 protein, CDR3 DNA, D gene, J gene, clone size, V gene. A D gene is named only where the DNA matches it firmly. Rows may omit the clone size; those that give it use once, few, many or a size class.

cdr3_aa: CASSQGGGRVLNEQFF
cdr3_nt: TGTGCCAGCAGCCAAGGAGGCGGGAGGGTCCTCAATGAGCAGTTCTTC
d_call: TRBD2
j_call: TRBJ2-1
clone_size: -
v_call: TRBV14

cdr3_aa: CASSYQGTRYEQYF
cdr3_nt: TGTGCCAGCAGTTACCAGGGGACTAGGTACGAGCAGTACTTC
d_call: TRBD2
j_call: TRBJ2-7
clone_size: once
v_call: TRBV28

cdr3_aa: CASRTSGAQETQYF
cdr3_nt: TGTGCCAGCAGGACTAGCGGGGCTCAAGAGACCCAGTACTTC
d_call: TRBD2
j_call: TRBJ2-5
clone_size: -
v_call: TRBV27

cdr3_aa: CATSRTSGIDNEQFF
cdr3_nt: TGTGCCACCAGCAGAACTAGCGGGATTGACAATGAGCAGTTCTTC
d_call: TRBD2
j_call: TRBJ2-1
clone_size: -
v_call: TRBV15

cdr3_aa: CASSLAVQSTDTQYF
cdr3_nt: TGTGCCAGCAGCTTAGCGGTACAGAGCACAGATACGCAGTATTTT
d_call: -
j_call: TRBJ2-3
clone_size: -
v_call: TRBV7-9

cdr3_aa: CASSVTSGRVDTQYF
cdr3_nt: TGTGCCAGCAGCGTGACTAGCGGGAGGGTAGATACGCAGTATTTT
d_call: TRBD2
j_call: TRBJ2-3
clone_size: -
v_call: TRBV2

cdr3_aa: CASSQGWSSYNEQFF
cdr3_nt: TGTGCCAGCAGCCAAGGCTGGAGCTCCTACAATGAGCAGTTCTTC
d_call: -
j_call: TRBJ2-1
clone_size: once
v_call: TRBV14

cdr3_aa: CASSSTGTGDTAFF
cdr3_nt: TGTGCCAGCAGTTCCACCGGGACAGGGGACACAGCTTTCTTT
d_call: TRBD1
j_call: TRBJ1-1
clone_size: -
v_call: TRBV28

cdr3_aa: CASSKTSSNEQFF
cdr3_nt: TGTGCCAGCAGCAAGACTAGCTCCAATGAGCAGTTCTTC
d_call: TRBD2
j_call: TRBJ2-1
clone_size: once
v_call: TRBV4-2

cdr3_aa: CASSLGTTGARGYTF
cdr3_nt: TGTGCCAGCAGCTTGGGCACGACAGGGGCGAGGGGCTACACCTTC
d_call: TRBD1
j_call: TRBJ1-2
clone_size: -
v_call: TRBV5-6

cdr3_aa: CAISPAGGGTGELFF
cdr3_nt: TGTGCCATCAGTCCGGCGGGAGGAGGCACCGGGGAGCTGTTTTTT
d_call: TRBD2
j_call: TRBJ2-2
clone_size: -
v_call: TRBV10-3

cdr3_aa: CASISEEDRVRNYGYTF
cdr3_nt: TGTGCCAGTATATCTGAGGAGGACAGGGTCCGTAACTATGGCTACACCTTC
d_call: TRBD1
j_call: TRBJ1-2
clone_size: -
v_call: TRBV19

cdr3_aa: CASSRPGTGTPGNQPQHF
cdr3_nt: TGTGCCAGTAGCCGACCCGGGACAGGAACCCCTGGCAATCAGCCCCAGCATTTT
d_call: TRBD1
j_call: TRBJ1-5
clone_size: once
v_call: TRBV19

cdr3_aa: CASSSGLAGFVRETQYF
cdr3_nt: TGCGCCAGCAGCTCGGGACTAGCGGGATTCGTTCGTGAGACCCAGTACTTC
d_call: TRBD2
j_call: TRBJ2-5
clone_size: -
v_call: TRBV5-1

cdr3_aa: CASSPNTRWGTTGEETQYF
cdr3_nt: TGTGCCAGCAGTCCTAATACCCGGTGGGGAACGACCGGGGAAGAGACCCAGTACTTC
d_call: -
j_call: TRBJ2-5
clone_size: -
v_call: TRBV28

cdr3_aa: CASSLQATFSYEQYF
cdr3_nt: TGTGCCAGCAGCTTACAGGCTACTTTCTCCTACGAGCAGTACTTC
d_call: -
j_call: TRBJ2-7
clone_size: -
v_call: TRBV13

cdr3_aa: CASSLGSSGGFGTQYF
cdr3_nt: TGTGCCAGCAGCTTAGGATCTAGCGGGGGCTTCGGGACCCAGTACTTC
d_call: TRBD2
j_call: TRBJ2-5
clone_size: -
v_call: TRBV13

cdr3_aa: CASSGLLNEQFF
cdr3_nt: TGTGCCAGCAGCGGACTGTTGAATGAGCAGTTCTTC
d_call: -
j_call: TRBJ2-1
clone_size: -
v_call: TRBV5-6

cdr3_aa: CASRSEAFF
cdr3_nt: TGCGCCAGCAGGAGTGAAGCTTTCTTT
d_call: -
j_call: TRBJ1-1
clone_size: few
v_call: TRBV5-1

cdr3_aa: CASSWAGGVPEQFF
cdr3_nt: TGTGCCAGCAGCTGGGCGGGGGGGGTCCCAGAGCAGTTCTTC
d_call: TRBD2
j_call: TRBJ2-1
clone_size: -
v_call: TRBV7-9

cdr3_aa: CASSEWGRVEKLFF
cdr3_nt: TGTGCCAGCAGTGAATGGGGGCGAGTAGAAAAACTGTTTTTT
d_call: -
j_call: TRBJ1-4
clone_size: few
v_call: TRBV6-1

cdr3_aa: CASSLVPGNNQPQHF
cdr3_nt: TGTGCCAGCAGCTTAGTTCCAGGGAACAATCAGCCCCAGCATTTT
d_call: -
j_call: TRBJ1-5
clone_size: -
v_call: TRBV11-2

cdr3_aa: CASSQWGEGNQPQHF
cdr3_nt: TGTGCCAGCAGCCAGTGGGGGGAGGGCAATCAGCCCCAGCATTTT
d_call: -
j_call: TRBJ1-5
clone_size: -
v_call: TRBV13

cdr3_aa: CASSIVLAGTYEQYF
cdr3_nt: TGTGCCAGTAGTATAGTACTAGCGGGGACCTACGAGCAGTACTTC
d_call: TRBD2
j_call: TRBJ2-7
clone_size: -
v_call: TRBV19

cdr3_aa: CASTPGTSGNTGELFF
cdr3_nt: TGTGCCAGCACGCCTGGGACTAGCGGGAACACCGGGGAGCTGTTTTTT
d_call: TRBD2
j_call: TRBJ2-2
clone_size: -
v_call: TRBV18

cdr3_aa: CASSPRKDQPQHF
cdr3_nt: TGTGCCAGCTCACCCAGGAAAGATCAGCCCCAGCATTTT
d_call: -
j_call: TRBJ1-5
clone_size: -
v_call: TRBV18

cdr3_aa: CASSPIPSTGGLMSYEQYF
cdr3_nt: TGTGCCAGCTCACCAATCCCCTCGACAGGGGGTCTCATGTCCTACGAGCAGTACTTC
d_call: TRBD1
j_call: TRBJ2-7
clone_size: -
v_call: TRBV18

cdr3_aa: CASSLSDINYGYTF
cdr3_nt: TGTGCCAGCAGTTTATCGGACATCAACTATGGCTACACCTTC
d_call: -
j_call: TRBJ1-2
clone_size: -
v_call: TRBV28

cdr3_aa: CASSAGTSYEQYF
cdr3_nt: TGTGCCAGCAGCGCCGGGACTAGCTACGAGCAGTACTTC
d_call: TRBD2
j_call: TRBJ2-7
clone_size: once
v_call: TRBV5-6

cdr3_aa: CASSLWQGAYGTQYF
cdr3_nt: TGTGCCAGCAGCTTGTGGCAGGGGGCGTACGGGACCCAGTACTTC
d_call: TRBD1
j_call: TRBJ2-5
clone_size: few
v_call: TRBV7-2

cdr3_aa: CASSTGGARTEAFF
cdr3_nt: TGTGCCAGTAGCACAGGGGGGGCGAGAACTGAAGCTTTCTTT
d_call: TRBD1
j_call: TRBJ1-1
clone_size: -
v_call: TRBV19

cdr3_aa: CASSGSTGGLSGNTIYF
cdr3_nt: TGCGCCAGCAGTGGTTCGACAGGGGGTCTCTCTGGAAACACCATATATTTT
d_call: TRBD1
j_call: TRBJ1-3
clone_size: -
v_call: TRBV10-2

cdr3_aa: CASSLRRLAGQYNEQFF
cdr3_nt: TGTGCCAGCAGCTTGAGGCGGCTAGCGGGACAGTACAATGAGCAGTTCTTC
d_call: TRBD2
j_call: TRBJ2-1
clone_size: -
v_call: TRBV5-6

cdr3_aa: CASSSRVLGTGELFF
cdr3_nt: TGCGCCAGCAGTTCCAGGGTCCTTGGCACCGGGGAGCTGTTTTTT
d_call: -
j_call: TRBJ2-2
clone_size: -
v_call: TRBV10-1

cdr3_aa: CASSPTGGSNYGYTF
cdr3_nt: TGTGCCAGCAGCCCCACAGGGGGCTCTAACTATGGCTACACCTTC
d_call: TRBD1
j_call: TRBJ1-2
clone_size: -
v_call: TRBV7-9

cdr3_aa: CASSPTAVGANVLTF
cdr3_nt: TGTGCCAGCTCACCTACGGCGGTTGGGGCCAACGTCCTGACTTTC
d_call: -
j_call: TRBJ2-6
clone_size: -
v_call: TRBV18

cdr3_aa: CASSSGTLNTGELFF
cdr3_nt: TGTGCCAGCAGCTCAGGGACACTGAACACCGGGGAGCTGTTTTTT
d_call: -
j_call: TRBJ2-2
clone_size: -
v_call: TRBV11-3

cdr3_aa: CAISEGPAASYNEQFF
cdr3_nt: TGTGCCATCAGTGAGGGGCCAGCGGCCTCCTACAATGAGCAGTTCTTC
d_call: -
j_call: TRBJ2-1
clone_size: -
v_call: TRBV10-3

cdr3_aa: CASSQEGRAEQYF
cdr3_nt: TGTGCCAGCAGCCAAGAGGGGAGGGCCGAGCAGTACTTC
d_call: TRBD2
j_call: TRBJ2-7
clone_size: -
v_call: TRBV11-3